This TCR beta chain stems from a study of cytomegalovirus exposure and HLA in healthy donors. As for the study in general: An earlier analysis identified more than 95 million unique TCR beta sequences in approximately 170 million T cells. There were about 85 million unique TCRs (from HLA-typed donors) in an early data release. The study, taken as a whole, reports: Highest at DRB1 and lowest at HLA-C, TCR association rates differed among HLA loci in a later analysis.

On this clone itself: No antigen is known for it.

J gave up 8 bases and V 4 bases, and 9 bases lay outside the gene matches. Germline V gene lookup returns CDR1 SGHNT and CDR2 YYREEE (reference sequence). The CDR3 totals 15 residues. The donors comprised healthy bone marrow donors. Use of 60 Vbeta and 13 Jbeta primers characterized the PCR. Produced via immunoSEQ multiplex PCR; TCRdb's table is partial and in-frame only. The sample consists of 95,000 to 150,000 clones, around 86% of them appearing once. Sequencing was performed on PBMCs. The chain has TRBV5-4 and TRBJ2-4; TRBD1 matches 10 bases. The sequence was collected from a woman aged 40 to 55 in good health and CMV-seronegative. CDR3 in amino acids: CASSPPGQGTHIQYF. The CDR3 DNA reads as TGTGCCAGCAGCCCTCCGGGACAGGGGACACACATTCAGTACTTC.